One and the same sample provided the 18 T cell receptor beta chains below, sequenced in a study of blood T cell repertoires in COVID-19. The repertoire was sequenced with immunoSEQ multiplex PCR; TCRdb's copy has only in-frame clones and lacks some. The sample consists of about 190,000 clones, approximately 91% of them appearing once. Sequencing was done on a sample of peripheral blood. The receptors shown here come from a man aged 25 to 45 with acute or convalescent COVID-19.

The CDR3 sequence is CASSPVGGGTQYF. CDR3 DNA sequence: TGTGCCAGCAGCCCAGTTGGGGGCGGGACCCAGTACTTC. This chain connects TRBV11-2 to TRBJ2-5; the D gene is possibly TRBD1 (6 bases). Germline CDR1 is SGHAT and CDR2 is FQNNGV. V lost 5 bases and J lost 7, with 14 bases in between. The CDR3 is 13 amino acids. The variable domain in full, with the rest retrieved from reference TRBV11-2 and TRBJ2-5, is EAGVAQSPRYKIIEKRQSVAFWCNPISGHATLYWYQQILGQGPKLLIQFQNNGVVDDSQLPKDRFSAERLKGVDSTLKIQPAKLEDSAVYLCASSPVGGGTQYFGPGTRLLVL.

The CDR3 loop reads CASSKHENTEAFF. The CDR3 DNA is TGTGCCAGCAGTAAGCATGAGAACACTGAAGCTTTCTTT. The chain combines TRBV12-3 or TRBV12-4 with TRBJ1-1, with unresolved D. V lost 5 bases and J lost 1, with 8 bases in between. The CDR3 extends over 13 amino acids.

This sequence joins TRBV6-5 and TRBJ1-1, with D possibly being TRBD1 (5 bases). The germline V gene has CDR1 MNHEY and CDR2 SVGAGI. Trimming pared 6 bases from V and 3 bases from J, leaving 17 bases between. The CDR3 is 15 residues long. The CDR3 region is CASRGLLREDTEAFF. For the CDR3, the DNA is TGTGCCAGCAGGGGCCTACTCAGGGAGGACACTGAAGCTTTCTTT.

CDR3 protein: CASRVGTEETQYF. CDR3 in DNA: TGTGCCAGCAGGGTCGGGACTGAAGAGACCCAGTACTTC. The rearrangement joins TRBV2 to TRBJ2-5; D may be TRBD2 (6 bases). The V end was cut by 6 bases, the J end by 3 bases, with 11 bases between. CDR1 SNHLY and CDR2 FYNNEI come from the germline V gene. This CDR3 comprises 13 residues.

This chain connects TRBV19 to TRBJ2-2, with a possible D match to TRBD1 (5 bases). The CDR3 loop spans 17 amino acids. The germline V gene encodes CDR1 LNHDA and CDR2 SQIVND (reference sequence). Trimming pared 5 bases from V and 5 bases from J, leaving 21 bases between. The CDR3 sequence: CASSFFLRAGITGELFF. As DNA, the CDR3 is TGTGCCAGTAGTTTCTTCCTAAGGGCAGGGATAACCGGGGAGCTGTTTTTT.

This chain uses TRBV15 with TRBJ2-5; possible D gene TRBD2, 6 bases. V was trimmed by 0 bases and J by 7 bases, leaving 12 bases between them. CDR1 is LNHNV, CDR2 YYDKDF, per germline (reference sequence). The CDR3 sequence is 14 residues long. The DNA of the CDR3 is TGTGCCACCAGCAGAGAGGGGCGGGACGGGACCCAGTACTTC. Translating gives CATSREGRDGTQYF.

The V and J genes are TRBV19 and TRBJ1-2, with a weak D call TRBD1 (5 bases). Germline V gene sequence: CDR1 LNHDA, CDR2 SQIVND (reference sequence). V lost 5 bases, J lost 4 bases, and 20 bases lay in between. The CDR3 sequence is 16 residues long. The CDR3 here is CASSSGSRGFGYGYTF. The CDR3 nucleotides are TGTGCCAGTAGTTCCGGGTCTAGGGGTTTCGGCTATGGCTACACCTTC.

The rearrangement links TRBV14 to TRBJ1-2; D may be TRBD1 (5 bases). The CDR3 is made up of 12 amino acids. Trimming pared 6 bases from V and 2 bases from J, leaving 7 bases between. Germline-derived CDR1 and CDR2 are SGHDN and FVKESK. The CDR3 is CASRGANYGYTF. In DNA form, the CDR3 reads TGTGCCAGCAGAGGGGCCAACTATGGCTACACCTTC.

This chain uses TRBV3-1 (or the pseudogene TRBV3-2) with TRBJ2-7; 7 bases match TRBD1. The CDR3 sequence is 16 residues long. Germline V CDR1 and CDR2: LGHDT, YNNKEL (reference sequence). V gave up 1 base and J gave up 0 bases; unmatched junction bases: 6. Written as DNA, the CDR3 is TGTGCCAGCAGCCAAGCCTCCGGGACAGTCTCCTACGAGCAGTACTTC. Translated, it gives CASSQASGTVSYEQYF.

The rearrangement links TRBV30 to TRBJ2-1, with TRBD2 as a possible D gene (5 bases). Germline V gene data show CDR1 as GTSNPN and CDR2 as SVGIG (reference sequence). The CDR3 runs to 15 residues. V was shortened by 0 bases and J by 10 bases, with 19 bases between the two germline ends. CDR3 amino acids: CAWSVRGIGLQEQFF. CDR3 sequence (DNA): TGTGCCTGGAGTGTACGGGGTATAGGTCTACAAGAGCAGTTCTTC.

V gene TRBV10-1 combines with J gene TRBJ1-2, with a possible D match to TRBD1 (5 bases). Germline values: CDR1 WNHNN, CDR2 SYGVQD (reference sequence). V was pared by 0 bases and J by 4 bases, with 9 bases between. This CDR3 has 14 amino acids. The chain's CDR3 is CASSESRTPYGYTF. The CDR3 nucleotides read TGCGCCAGCAGTGAGTCCCGGACACCCTATGGCTACACCTTC.

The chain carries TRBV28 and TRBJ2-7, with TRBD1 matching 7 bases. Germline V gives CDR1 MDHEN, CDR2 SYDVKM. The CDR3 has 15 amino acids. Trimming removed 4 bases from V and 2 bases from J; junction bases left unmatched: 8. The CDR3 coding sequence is TGTGCCAGCAGTTCCCACGGACAGGCCACCTACGAGCAGTACTTC. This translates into CASSSHGQATYEQYF.

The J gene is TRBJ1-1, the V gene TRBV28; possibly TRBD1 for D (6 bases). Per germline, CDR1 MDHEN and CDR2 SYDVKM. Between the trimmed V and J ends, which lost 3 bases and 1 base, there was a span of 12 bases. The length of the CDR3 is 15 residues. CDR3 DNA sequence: TGTGCCAGCAGTTTGGGGGGGCTGGCGAACACTGAAGCTTTCTTT. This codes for CASSLGGLANTEAFF.

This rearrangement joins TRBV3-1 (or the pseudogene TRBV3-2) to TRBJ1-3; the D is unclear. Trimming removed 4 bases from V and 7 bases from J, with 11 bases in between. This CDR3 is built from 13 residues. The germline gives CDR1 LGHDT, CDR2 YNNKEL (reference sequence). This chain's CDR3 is CASSLSSGNTIYF. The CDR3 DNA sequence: TGTGCCAGCAGCCTTAGTTCGGGGAACACCATATATTTT.

Written as DNA, the CDR3 is TGTGCCAGTAGTATTTTTCAGGGGTCTGGGCAGCCCCAGCATTTT. Translating it yields CASSIFQGSGQPQHF. The rearrangement links TRBV19 to TRBJ1-5; tentatively, D is TRBD1 (6 bases). Germline loops: CDR1 LNHDA, CDR2 SQIVND (reference sequence). The CDR3 is 15 residues long. With 3 bases removed from V and 7 bases from J, the gap between germline ends came to 16 bases. Drawing the rest from reference TRBV19 and TRBJ1-5, the complete variable domain is DGGITQSPKYLFRKEGQNVTLSCEQNLNHDAMYWYRQDPGQGLRLIYYSQIVNDFQKGDIAEGYSVSREKKESFPLTVTSAQKNPTAFYLCASSIFQGSGQPQHFGDGTRLSIL.

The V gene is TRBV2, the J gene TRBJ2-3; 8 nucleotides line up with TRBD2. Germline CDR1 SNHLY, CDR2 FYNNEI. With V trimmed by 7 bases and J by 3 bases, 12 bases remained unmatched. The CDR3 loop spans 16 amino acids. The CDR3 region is CASKGKTSVRTDTQYF. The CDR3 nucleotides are TGTGCCAGCAAGGGAAAGACTAGCGTTAGAACAGATACGCAGTATTTT.

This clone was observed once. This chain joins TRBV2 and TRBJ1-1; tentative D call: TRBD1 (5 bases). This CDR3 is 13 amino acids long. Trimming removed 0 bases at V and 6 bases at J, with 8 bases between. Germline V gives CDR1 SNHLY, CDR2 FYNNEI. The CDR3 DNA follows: TGTGCCAGCAGTGAAGCGCGGGGGTCTGAAGCTTTCTTT. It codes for CASSEARGSEAFF.

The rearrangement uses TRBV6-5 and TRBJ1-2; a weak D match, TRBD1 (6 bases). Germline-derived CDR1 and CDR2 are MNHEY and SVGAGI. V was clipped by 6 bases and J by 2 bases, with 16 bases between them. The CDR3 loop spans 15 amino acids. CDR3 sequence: CASRPTGLGNYGYTF. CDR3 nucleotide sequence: TGTGCCAGCAGGCCAACAGGGTTGGGGAACTATGGCTACACCTTC.